Shown below are 19 T cell receptor beta chains from a single sample sequenced in a study of control samples from healthy donors and cancer patients. Libraries were prepared by immunoSEQ multiplex PCR; TCRdb keeps only in-frame clonotypes and omits some of them. The sample contains around 120,000 clones, just over 90% of which appear only once. The specimen was blood. The receptors stem from a woman younger than 30 in good health.

V and J are TRBV7-3 and TRBJ2-1; 9 bases match TRBD2. CDR3 length equals 16 residues. J gave up 8 bases and V 0 bases, and 8 bases lay outside the gene matches. Germline CDR1 and CDR2: SGHTA and FQGTGA. The CDR3 DNA is TGTGCCAGCAGCTTAACGGGAGCGGGAGGTCTCCATGAGCAGTTCTTC. Protein product: CASSLTGAGGLHEQFF.

The chain has TRBV5-4 and TRBJ2-2, with 7 bases identical to TRBD2. CDR3 length: 17 residues. J lost 1 base, V lost 3 bases, and 9 bases had no gene match. Per germline, CDR1 SGHNT and CDR2 YYREEE (reference sequence). CDR3 loop: CASSSPASGRNTGELFF. CDR3 coding DNA: TGTGCCAGCAGCTCCCCGGCTAGCGGCAGGAACACCGGGGAGCTGTTTTTT.

This chain links TRBV27 with TRBJ2-7; 10 positions agree with TRBD2. J gave up 5 bases and V 7 bases, and 11 bases lay outside the gene matches. Germline V gives CDR1 MNHEY, CDR2 SMNVEV (reference sequence). The CDR3 is made up of 15 amino acids. CDR3 protein: CASTSSGGLKDEQYF. The CDR3 DNA is TGTGCCAGCACGTCTAGCGGGGGTCTTAAGGACGAGCAGTACTTC.

This chain connects TRBV4-3 to TRBJ1-5; perhaps TRBD1 as D (5 bases). Germline V gives CDR1 LGHNA, CDR2 YSLEER. The CDR3 has 13 residues. The ends were cut back, 1 base at V and 6 bases at J, with 7 bases in the middle. The CDR3 here is CASSQGRGQPQHF. The CDR3 nucleotides are TGCGCCAGCAGCCAAGGAAGGGGTCAGCCCCAGCATTTT.

This clone occurred once. This sequence joins TRBV19 and TRBJ2-7, with a tentative D call TRBD1 (5 bases). Germline CDR1 is LNHDA and CDR2 is SQIVND (reference sequence). The CDR3 contains 15 residues. The V gene lost 3 bases and the J gene lost 3 bases, with 15 bases spanning the gap. The CDR3 loop reads CASSIQGKNLYEQYF. The CDR3 DNA is TGTGCCAGTAGTATTCAGGGAAAAAATCTCTACGAGCAGTACTTC.

This clone was counted once. This sequence joins TRBV4-1 and TRBJ1-2; no reliable D call. The germline V and J ends were trimmed by 2 bases and 5 bases, with 15 bases remaining between them. This CDR3 is 15 amino acids long. Germline assignment: CDR1 MGHRA and CDR2 YSYEKL. CDR3 in amino acids: CASSQQADLRYGYTF. CDR3 nucleotide sequence: TGCGCCAGCAGCCAACAGGCAGACCTGAGGTATGGCTACACCTTC.

The V and J genes are TRBV20-1 and TRBJ2-1; 8 bases fit TRBD2. Per the germline V gene, CDR1 is DFQATT and CDR2 is SNEGSKA (reference sequence). The CDR3 runs 14 residues. The trim removed 3 bases at V and 0 bases at J, leaving 1 base unmatched. CDR3 protein: CSASSGDSYNEQFF. CDR3 sequence (DNA): TGCAGTGCTAGTAGCGGGGACTCCTACAATGAGCAGTTCTTC.

This rearrangement joins TRBV29-1 to TRBJ2-3; TRBD2 agrees at 8 bases. The CDR3 length is 15 residues. V shed 2 bases and J 1 base; nucleotides not matched to a gene: 5. Germline assignment: CDR1 SQVTM and CDR2 ANQGSEA. For the CDR3, the DNA is TGCAGCGTTGAAATGGCTAGCGGGCGCACAGATACGCAGTATTTT. Residues: CSVEMASGRTDTQYF.

The chain employs TRBV28 and TRBJ2-7, with TRBD1 matching 7 bases. The ends lost 3 bases at V and 2 bases at J; junction bases unmatched: 7. CDR1 MDHEN and CDR2 SYDVKM come from the germline V gene. This CDR3 has 15 residues. Written as DNA, the CDR3 is TGTGCCAGCAGTTTTATCAACAGGGGTACCTACGAGCAGTACTTC. It is translated as CASSFINRGTYEQYF.

The J gene is TRBJ2-7, the V gene TRBV24-1, with D possibly being TRBD2 (7 bases). Germline V gene sequence: CDR1 KGHDR, CDR2 SFDVKD. This CDR3 has 14 residues. V lost 12 bases and J 2 bases, leaving 19 bases between the germline ends. The CDR3 nucleotides are TGTGCCCCCGCCCGGGGGGCTTCTCCCTACGAGCAGTACTTC. Its protein is CAPARGASPYEQYF.

The chain is built from TRBV10-3 and TRBJ2-3; 12 positions match TRBD2. From germline, CDR1 is ENHRY and CDR2 SYGVKD. CDR3 length: 17 amino acids. J lost 0 bases, V lost 5 bases, and 6 bases had no gene match. The CDR3: CAISPTSGSWSTDTQYF. In DNA, the CDR3 is TGTGCCATCAGTCCGACTAGCGGGAGTTGGAGCACAGATACGCAGTATTTT.

This clone has a single count. The chain employs TRBV7-6 and TRBJ2-5; no reliable D call. The germline V gene has CDR1 SGHVS and CDR2 FNYEAQ. CDR3 length equals 13 residues. Trimming cost V 5 bases and J 1 base, with 8 bases left between them. In nucleotides, the CDR3 is TGTGCCAGCAGCCCAACCCTCCAAGAGACCCAGTACTTC. As protein: CASSPTLQETQYF.

This sequence joins TRBV12-3 or TRBV12-4 and TRBJ1-5, with D hard to call. CDR3 length: 13 residues. Trimming removed 6 bases from V and 3 bases from J, with 9 bases in between. The CDR3 bases are TGTGCCAGCAGGTATTCCTTCAATCAGCCCCAGCATTTT. It codes for CASRYSFNQPQHF.

Concerning this clone: The sample holds other DNA sequences that translate to the same CDR3. The J gene is TRBJ1-1, the V gene TRBV29-1; D gene unclear. Trimming stripped 4 bases from V and 1 base from J, with 16 bases between. The germline V gene encodes CDR1 SQVTM and CDR2 ANQGSEA. This CDR3 is built from 15 residues. CDR3: CSVVPTATTNTEAFF. The CDR3 DNA reads TGCAGCGTTGTCCCAACAGCGACGACGAACACTGAAGCTTTCTTT.

V gene TRBV24-1 combines with J gene TRBJ2-5; either TRBD1 or TRBD2 may fit D (5 bases each). Germline CDR1 is KGHDR and CDR2 is SFDVKD. The CDR3 contains 14 residues. With 6 bases removed from V and 1 base from J, the gap between germline ends came to 11 bases. This CDR3 reads CATSPGPSQETQYF. The CDR3 DNA reads TGTGCCACCAGTCCGGGACCGAGCCAAGAGACCCAGTACTTC.

The genes are TRBV23-1 and TRBJ1-6; 7 bases agree with TRBD1. TRBV23-1 is recorded as an ORF, its role being uncertain. V shed 2 bases and J 9 bases; nucleotides not matched to a gene: 7. The CDR3 consists of 15 residues. The CDR3: CASSQGTVPGSPLHF. The CDR3 bases are TGCGCCAGCAGTCAAGGGACAGTGCCAGGTTCACCCCTCCACTTT.

The chain carries TRBV18 and TRBJ1-1; unclear D gene. V lost 2 bases and J lost 0, with 1 base in between. Germline values: CDR1 KGHSH, CDR2 LQKENI. This CDR3 spans 12 amino acids. DNA of the CDR3: TGTGCCAGCTCACCAATGAACACTGAAGCTTTCTTT. Amino acids: CASSPMNTEAFF. The variable domain in full, completed from reference TRBV18 and TRBJ1-1, reads NAGVMQNPRHLVRRRGQEARLRCSPMKGHSHVYWYRQLPEEGLKFMVYLQKENIIDESGMPKERFSAEFPKEGPSILRIQQVVRGDSAAYFCASSPMNTEAFFGQGTRLTVV.

The chain couples TRBV30 to TRBJ2-7; no definite D call. Germline assignment: CDR1 GTSNPN and CDR2 SVGIG (reference sequence). The CDR3 runs to 13 residues. Between the trimmed V and J ends, which lost 2 bases and 1 base, there was a span of 9 bases. The CDR3 here is CAWSYPTSYEQYF. DNA for the CDR3: TGTGCCTGGAGTTACCCAACTTCCTACGAGCAGTACTTC. The whole variable domain, remainder taken from reference TRBV30 and TRBJ2-7, is SQTIHQWPATLVQPVGSPLSLECTVEGTSNPNLYWYRQAAGRGLQLLFYSVGIGQISSEVPQNLSASRPQDRQFILSSKKLLLSDSGFYLCAWSYPTSYEQYFGPGTRLTVT.

This clone is a singleton in its sample. The chain couples TRBV10-2 to TRBJ1-1, with D perhaps matching TRBD1 (5 bases). The V gene lost 4 bases and the J gene lost 1 base, with 19 bases spanning the gap. Germline V gene data show CDR1 as WSHSY and CDR2 as SAAADI. There are 17 residues in the CDR3. The CDR3 reads CASSGEGKVSTNTEAFF. The DNA for the CDR3 is TGCGCCAGCAGTGGGGAGGGGAAAGTATCGACGAACACTGAAGCTTTCTTT.